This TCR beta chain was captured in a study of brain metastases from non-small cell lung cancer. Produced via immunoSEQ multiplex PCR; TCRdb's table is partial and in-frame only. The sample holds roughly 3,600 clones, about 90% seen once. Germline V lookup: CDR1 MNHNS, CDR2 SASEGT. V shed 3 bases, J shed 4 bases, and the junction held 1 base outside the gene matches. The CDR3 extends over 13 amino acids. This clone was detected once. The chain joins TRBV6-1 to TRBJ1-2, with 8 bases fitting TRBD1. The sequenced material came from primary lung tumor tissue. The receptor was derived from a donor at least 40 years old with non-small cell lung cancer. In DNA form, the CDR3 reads TGTGCCAGCAGTGACGGGACAGGCTATGGCTACACCTTC. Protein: CASSDGTGYGYTF.